The 32 T cell receptor beta chains listed next were all sequenced from one sample in a study of cytomegalovirus exposure and HLA in healthy donors. Primers for the PCR totalled 60 Vbeta and 13 Jbeta. The data were produced by immunoSEQ multiplex PCR, yet TCRdb's version contains in-frame clones alone and is incomplete. The sample includes 85,000 to 100,000 clones, about 68% of them seen just once. Sequenced material: PBMCs. The receptors come from a human donor in good health.

The genes are TRBV5-1 and TRBJ2-3; TRBD1 is a possible D gene (6 bases). Trimming cost V 2 bases and J 4 bases, with 11 bases left between them. The CDR3 length is 14 residues. Germline CDR1 and CDR2: SGHRS and YFSETQ. The CDR3 DNA is TGCGCCAGCAGCTTAGGGGGTTCCGCAGATACGCAGTATTTT. This encodes CASSLGGSADTQYF. Combining the CDR3 with reference TRBV5-1 and TRBJ2-3 gives the whole variable domain KAGVTQTPRYLIKTRGQQVTLSCSPISGHRSVSWYQQTPGQGLQFLFEYFSETQRNKGNFPGRFSGRQFSNSRSEMNVSTLELGDSALYLCASSLGGSADTQYFGPGTRLTVL.

The chain carries TRBV7-8 and TRBJ1-2, with 9 nucleotides matching TRBD1. The CDR3 extends over 16 amino acids. The ends lost 8 bases at V and 4 bases at J; junction bases unmatched: 14. CDR1 SGHVS and CDR2 FQNEAQ come from the germline V gene. Here the CDR3 reads CASDKGQGSMSYGYTF. CDR3 nucleotides: TGTGCCAGCGATAAGGGACAGGGCTCAATGAGCTATGGCTACACCTTC. The full variable domain, rest sourced from reference TRBV7-8 and TRBJ1-2, is GAGVSQSPRYKVAKRGQDVALRCDPISGHVSLFWYQQALGQGPEFLTYFQNEAQLDKSGLPSDRFFAERPEGSVSTLKIQRTQQEDSAVYLCASDKGQGSMSYGYTFGSGTRLTVV.

This rearrangement joins TRBV29-1 to TRBJ2-7; 8 positions agree with TRBD2. This CDR3 is built from 14 residues. V trimming: 6 bases; J trimming: 3 bases; junction bases outside the gene matches: 10. CDR1 and CDR2 (germline): SQVTM, ANQGSEA. This CDR3 is CSVQDRGGVYEQYF. The CDR3 coding sequence is TGCAGCGTGCAAGACCGGGGGGGAGTCTACGAGCAGTACTTC.

V is TRBV4-3 and J is TRBJ1-6; possibly TRBD1 for D (5 bases). Germline CDR1 is LGHNA and CDR2 is YSLEER. Trimming shortened V by 4 bases and J by 5 bases, and 15 bases separated the two germline ends. The CDR3 spans 16 residues. The CDR3 is CASSRMGGNNNSPLHF. The CDR3 DNA sequence: TGCGCCAGCAGCCGCATGGGGGGAAATAATAATTCACCCCTCCACTTT.

The rearrangement joins TRBV11-2 to TRBJ2-1, with a tentative D call TRBD1 (5 bases). CDR1 and CDR2 (germline): SGHAT, FQNNGV. Trimming removed 3 bases from V and 7 bases from J, with 7 bases in between. The CDR3 is made up of 12 amino acids. The CDR3 protein is CASSFPGNEQFF. CDR3 bases: TGTGCCAGCAGCTTTCCAGGGAATGAGCAGTTCTTC.

The chain uses TRBV5-1 and TRBJ1-5, with D perhaps TRBD1 (5 bases). Germline V lookup: CDR1 SGHRS, CDR2 YFSETQ. CDR3 length: 14 residues. With 0 bases removed from V and 7 bases from J, the gap between germline ends came to 11 bases. As DNA, the CDR3 is TGCGCCAGCAGCTTGGTTTGGGGGGAACAGCCCCAGCATTTT. Its protein is CASSLVWGEQPQHF.

This chain joins TRBV18 and TRBJ2-7; the match to TRBD2 covers 8 bases. With 3 bases clipped from V and 7 bases from J, the junction kept 8 bases outside the gene matches. This CDR3 has 14 residues. Germline V gene sequence: CDR1 KGHSH, CDR2 LQKENI. CDR3: CASSPTSAAGEQYF. CDR3 in DNA: TGTGCCAGCTCACCGACTAGCGCGGCGGGTGAGCAGTACTTC.

V gene TRBV7-6 combines with J gene TRBJ2-3, with 9 positions matching TRBD1. Germline CDR1 and CDR2: SGHVS and FNYEAQ. Germline trimming cut 3 bases from V and 6 bases from J; bases unmatched to any gene: 7. The CDR3 totals 15 residues. The CDR3, as DNA: TGTGCCAGCAGCTTCGGGACAGGGAGAGGGGATACGCAGTATTTT. The encoded protein is CASSFGTGRGDTQYF.

This clone was observed a handful of times. The genes are TRBV5-4 and TRBJ2-5, with D perhaps matching TRBD1 (6 bases). Germline-derived CDR1 and CDR2 are SGHNT and YYREEE (reference sequence). The ends were cut back, 4 bases at V and 5 bases at J, with 18 bases in the middle. The CDR3 covers 15 residues. CDR3 residues: CASSPTGPHRETQYF. CDR3 DNA sequence: TGTGCCAGCAGCCCAACAGGGCCCCACCGGGAGACCCAGTACTTC.

In this sample, this clone turned up a few times. V and J are TRBV18 and TRBJ2-7, with TRBD1 as a possible D gene (6 bases). CDR1 KGHSH and CDR2 LQKENI come from the germline V gene. Trimming stripped 5 bases from V and 0 bases from J, with 11 bases between. The CDR3 totals 14 residues. For the CDR3, the DNA is TGTGCCAGCTCAAGGGACACAAACTCCTACGAGCAGTACTTC. It encodes CASSRDTNSYEQYF. Combining the CDR3 with reference TRBV18 and TRBJ2-7 gives the whole variable domain NAGVMQNPRHLVRRRGQEARLRCSPMKGHSHVYWYRQLPEEGLKFMVYLQKENIIDESGMPKERFSAEFPKEGPSILRIQQVVRGDSAAYFCASSRDTNSYEQYFGPGTRLTVT.

This clone was recorded a few times. The V call is TRBV11-2, the J call TRBJ1-5; no reliable D call. Germline V CDR1 and CDR2: SGHAT, FQNNGV. V was pared by 2 bases and J by 5 bases, with 10 bases between. This CDR3 has 14 amino acids. The CDR3 sequence is CASSLTPYDQPQHF. In DNA form, the CDR3 reads TGTGCCAGCAGCTTAACGCCCTATGATCAGCCCCAGCATTTT.

In its sample, this clone was seen once. The rearrangement uses TRBV19 and TRBJ1-1; D gene unclear. The CDR3 length is 14 residues. Germline values: CDR1 LNHDA, CDR2 SQIVND (reference sequence). V lost 6 bases and J 0 bases, leaving 11 bases between the germline ends. Here the CDR3 DNA reads TGTGCCAGTAGCTCACAGAGAATGAACACTGAAGCTTTCTTT. The encoded protein is CASSSQRMNTEAFF.

The chain combines TRBV2 with TRBJ1-1, with a possible D match to TRBD1 (6 bases). Per the germline V gene, CDR1 is SNHLY and CDR2 is FYNNEI. The CDR3 is made up of 14 amino acids. The ends were cut back, 6 bases at V and 5 bases at J, with 16 bases in the middle. CDR3 region: CASSGGTWETEAFF. In DNA form, the CDR3 reads TGTGCCAGCAGCGGGGGGACATGGGAAACTGAAGCTTTCTTT.

V is TRBV13 and J is TRBJ1-1; 8 nucleotides align to TRBD1. Looked up from germline, CDR1 is PRHDT and CDR2 is FYEKMQ (reference sequence). The CDR3 is made up of 16 amino acids. The V gene end was trimmed by 0 bases and the J gene end by 1 base; junction bases not matched to a gene: 4. Here the CDR3 DNA reads TGTGCCAGCAGCTTAGGGGGTCAGGGGGCGAACACTGAAGCTTTCTTT. Its translation: CASSLGGQGANTEAFF. The full variable domain, in which reference TRBV13 and TRBJ1-1 provide the parts outside the CDR3, is AAGVIQSPRHLIKEKRETATLKCYPIPRHDTVYWYQQGPGQDPQFLISFYEKMQSDKGSIPDRFSAQQFSDYHSELNMSSLELGDSALYFCASSLGGQGANTEAFFGQGTRLTVV.

This sequence joins TRBV15 and TRBJ1-4; tentatively, D is TRBD1 (6 bases). V was cut by 3 bases and J by 7 bases, with 15 bases left in between. Per the germline V gene, CDR1 is LNHNV and CDR2 is YYDKDF (reference sequence). The CDR3 contains 15 residues. CDR3 sequence reads: CATSRDPGAREKLFF. The CDR3 DNA is TGTGCCACCAGCAGGGACCCAGGGGCGCGTGAAAAACTGTTTTTT.

CDR3 protein: CASRVQLNYGYTF. Here the CDR3 DNA reads TGTGCCAGCAGAGTACAGCTTAACTATGGCTACACCTTC. The chain couples TRBV6-5 to TRBJ1-2; no clear D gene. With 6 bases removed from V and 1 base from J, the gap between germline ends came to 9 bases. This CDR3 region has 13 residues. Germline CDR1 reads MNHEY; CDR2 reads SVGAGI.

The chain is built from TRBV7-3 and TRBJ2-1; 11 bases align to TRBD1. CDR1 is SGHTA and CDR2 is FQGTGA in the germline V gene. The CDR3 runs 15 residues. V shed 4 bases, J shed 5 bases, and the junction held 4 bases outside the gene matches. The CDR3 DNA reads TGTGCCAGCAGCTATGGACAGGGGGCTAACAATGAGCAGTTCTTC. Residues: CASSYGQGANNEQFF.

The chain uses TRBV5-1 and TRBJ2-3; maybe TRBD2 (6 bases). V was cut by 0 bases and J by 3 bases, with 17 bases left in between. The length of the CDR3 is 17 residues. Germline values: CDR1 SGHRS, CDR2 YFSETQ. The CDR3 loop is CASSLGGGAISTDTQYF. CDR3 nucleotides: TGCGCCAGCAGCTTGGGAGGCGGGGCAATCAGTACAGATACGCAGTATTTT.

This chain links TRBV23-1 with TRBJ1-5; D gene unclear. TRBV23-1 is identified as an open reading frame with a role that is uncertain. Trimming removed 0 bases at V and 2 bases at J, with 2 bases between. The length of the CDR3 is 13 residues. The CDR3 DNA reads TGCGCCAGCAGTCAATCCGGCAATCAGCCCCAGCATTTT. Protein product: CASSQSGNQPQHF.

The chain uses TRBV11-3 and TRBJ2-3, with 9 bases matching TRBD2. Germline V gene lookup returns CDR1 SGHNT and CDR2 YENEEA. V lost 0 bases, J lost 8 bases, and 6 bases stayed unmatched. This CDR3 spans 15 amino acids. The CDR3, as DNA: TGTGCCAGCAGCTTAGATGGCGGGGGGGCCAGTACGCAGTATTTT. This gives the protein CASSLDGGGASTQYF.

The chain is built from TRBV5-5 and TRBJ2-4; 8 bases are a match to TRBD1. This CDR3 has 17 amino acids. The germline CDR1 and CDR2 sequences are SGHKS and YYEKEE (reference sequence). V shed 0 bases and J 6 bases; nucleotides not matched to a gene: 11. CDR3 nucleotides: TGTGCCAGCAGCTTGGCGGGACAGGCGATAAATGGAAACATTCAGTACTTC. Encoded protein: CASSLAGQAINGNIQYF.

This clone has only a few counts. V usage is TRBV19 and J usage is TRBJ2-6; 11 bases agree with TRBD2. The CDR3 extends over 19 amino acids. The V gene's germline CDR1 is LNHDA and CDR2 SQIVND (reference sequence). V was pared by 5 bases and J by 0 bases, with 9 bases of the junction left unmatched. The CDR3 bases are TGTGCCAGTAGTCCCATAGCGGGGGGGCAATTCTCTGGGGCCAACGTCCTGACTTTC. Protein sequence: CASSPIAGGQFSGANVLTF. The full variable domain, its missing parts supplied by reference TRBV19 and TRBJ2-6, is DGGITQSPKYLFRKEGQNVTLSCEQNLNHDAMYWYRQDPGQGLRLIYYSQIVNDFQKGDIAEGYSVSREKKESFPLTVTSAQKNPTAFYLCASSPIAGGQFSGANVLTFGAGSRLTVL.

V is TRBV2 and J is TRBJ2-1, with TRBD1 matching over 7 bases. From germline, CDR1 is SNHLY and CDR2 FYNNEI. The CDR3 has 16 residues. V was clipped by 5 bases and J by 5 bases; unmatched bases: 12. The CDR3 DNA reads as TGTGCCAGCAGTCGACCGGCGACAGGGTATAACAATGAGCAGTTCTTC. This translates into CASSRPATGYNNEQFF.

J is TRBJ1-2 and V is TRBV30; a possible D gene is TRBD1 (6 bases). Germline lookup yields CDR1 GTSNPN and CDR2 SVGIG (reference sequence). The CDR3 runs to 13 residues. V dropped 2 bases and J dropped 8 bases, with 15 bases sitting between them. CDR3 protein: CAWSLMGAGGYTF. DNA for the CDR3: TGTGCCTGGAGTTTAATGGGGGCCGGCGGCTACACCTTC.

The V and J genes are TRBV5-1 and TRBJ1-1; 7 bases map to TRBD1. The CDR3 consists of 14 residues. CDR1 is SGHRS and CDR2 is YFSETQ in the germline V gene. Trimming at V came to 5 bases and at J to 1 base, leaving 5 bases not matched to a gene. Here the CDR3 reads CASRAGTANTEAFF. The CDR3 DNA sequence: TGCGCCAGCAGGGCCGGGACAGCGAACACTGAAGCTTTCTTT.

This clone was seen a few times. The chain is built from TRBV11-3 and TRBJ2-5; TRBD2 aligns across 15 bases. The CDR3 is made up of 18 amino acids. With V trimmed by 5 bases and J by 2 bases, 9 bases remained unmatched. Germline-derived CDR1 and CDR2 are SGHNT and YENEEA. The CDR3 loop is CASSPGTSGGLRQETQYF. CDR3 DNA: TGTGCCAGCAGCCCTGGGACTAGCGGGGGGTTACGGCAAGAGACCCAGTACTTC.

This clone has a handful of counts. The chain employs TRBV7-9 and TRBJ2-1, with TRBD1 as a possible D gene (6 bases). The CDR3 has 14 residues. Germline CDR1 is SEHNR and CDR2 is FQNEAQ (reference sequence). V lost 8 bases, J lost 4 bases, and 15 bases lay in between. The CDR3 is CASLQGNGYNEQFF. CDR3 bases: TGTGCCAGCTTACAGGGAAATGGGTACAATGAGCAGTTCTTC.

The V and J genes are TRBV27 and TRBJ1-1, with a possible D match to TRBD1 (6 bases). V shed 4 bases and J shed 5 bases, with 11 bases lying between them. CDR3 length: 13 residues. The germline CDR1 and CDR2 sequences are MNHEY and SMNVEV (reference sequence). CDR3 sequence (DNA): TGTGCCAGCAGTTCCACAGGGAGAACTGAAGCTTTCTTT. Its translation is CASSSTGRTEAFF.

Only a few counts were recorded for this clone. The chain uses TRBV9 and TRBJ2-2; D unresolved. V was pared by 0 bases and J by 6 bases, with 6 bases between. CDR3 length equals 13 residues. The germline CDR1 and CDR2 sequences are SGDLS and YYNGEE. The CDR3 DNA follows: TGTGCCAGCAGCGTAGCTCCGTCCGGGGAGCTGTTTTTT. Translation gives CASSVAPSGELFF. Looking up the rest from reference TRBV9 and TRBJ2-2 gives the full variable domain: DSGVTQTPKHLITATGQRVTLRCSPRSGDLSVYWYQQSLDQGLQFLIQYYNGEERAKGNILERFSAQQFPDLHSELNLSSLELGDSALYFCASSVAPSGELFFGEGSRLTVL.

V and J are TRBV18 and TRBJ2-1, with 11 bases that match TRBD2. CDR3 length: 20 residues. Germline V gene sequence: CDR1 KGHSH, CDR2 LQKENI. Germline trimming cut 5 bases from V and 0 bases from J; bases unmatched to any gene: 15. The CDR3 loop reads CASSSPLAGASSYSYNEQFF. CDR3 coding DNA: TGTGCCAGCTCATCCCCACTAGCGGGGGCCTCCTCATACTCCTACAATGAGCAGTTCTTC.

The J gene is TRBJ1-2, the V gene TRBV6-1; 7 nucleotides align to TRBD1. The length of the CDR3 is 15 residues. Germline CDR1 is MNHNS and CDR2 is SASEGT. Trimming took 8 bases from V and 4 from J; bases not matched to a gene: 13. CDR3 in DNA: TGTGCCAGCGTCGTAGGGGGACAGCTAAGCTATGGCTACACCTTC. It is translated as CASVVGGQLSYGYTF.

This clone was observed a few times. V usage is TRBV5-6 and J usage is TRBJ1-1; 7 positions match TRBD1. V shed 4 bases, J shed 8 bases, and the junction held 5 bases outside the gene matches. Germline V gives CDR1 SGHDT, CDR2 YYEEEE. The CDR3 runs 12 residues. The CDR3 nucleotides read TGTGCCAGCAGCCCGACAGGGAGGGAAGCTTTCTTT. Translating it yields CASSPTGREAFF.